A single sample is the source of the 16 T cell receptor beta chains below, sequenced in a study of CD8 T cells in Susac syndrome (dated by TCRdb to between 2018 and 2021). Libraries were constructed by the immunoSEQ multiplex PCR assay. RNA was extracted using the RNeasy kit, and roughly 0.45 to 1 ug of the RNA was reverse transcribed with random hexamers. The public reads were run again by TCRdb, first through fastp at Q25 and then through MiXCR, and only productive beta chains were kept. Duplicate CDR3 protein sequences are folded into a single record with the most common DNA and genes. A total of roughly 200,000 distinct CDR3 sequences appear in this sample, about 95% of them only once. Jointly, the top ten make up 0.1% of the sample. What was sequenced was CD4+ T cells from PBMCs. These receptors all stem from a human donor in good health.

This clonotype was found once. J is TRBJ1-1 and V is TRBV24-1; D gene unclear. Per germline, CDR1 KGHDR and CDR2 SFDVKD. Trimming removed 3 bases from V and 4 bases from J, with 11 bases in between. The CDR3 length is 14 residues. CDR3 sequence (DNA): TGTGCCACCAGTGATCACAGTAACCCCACTGAAGCTTTCTTT. Translation gives CATSDHSNPTEAFF.

The chain carries TRBV5-1 and TRBJ2-5, with 8 bases identical to TRBD2. Germline CDR1 is SGHRS and CDR2 is YFSETQ. The CDR3 is 16 residues long. Trimming took 4 bases from V and 3 from J; bases not matched to a gene: 11. CDR3 sequence reads: CASSRGFGTSEETQYF. The CDR3 nucleotides read TGCGCCAGCAGCCGAGGATTTGGGACTAGTGAAGAGACCCAGTACTTC.

The rearrangement uses TRBV6-5 and TRBJ2-6; D call uncertain. Trimming removed 6 bases at V and 2 bases at J, with 8 bases between. The CDR3 is made up of 14 amino acids. Germline assignment: CDR1 MNHEY and CDR2 SVGAGI. CDR3 amino acids: CASRDRPGANVLTF. CDR3 coding DNA: TGTGCCAGCAGGGACCGCCCTGGGGCCAACGTCCTGACTTTC.

This clonotype was detected once. This chain links TRBV11-3 with TRBJ2-7, with D perhaps matching TRBD1 (6 bases). This CDR3 region has 13 residues. V gave up 5 bases and J gave up 6 bases, with 14 bases separating them. The germline V gene encodes CDR1 SGHNT and CDR2 YENEEA. The CDR3 reads CASSVRLQGEQYF. The CDR3 DNA reads TGTGCCAGCAGCGTGAGGTTACAGGGCGAGCAGTACTTC.

This rearrangement joins TRBV9 to TRBJ2-1; TRBD2 aligns across 9 bases. This CDR3 has 16 amino acids. Germline V gene lookup returns CDR1 SGDLS and CDR2 YYNGEE. J lost 7 bases, V lost 2 bases, and 10 bases had no gene match. CDR3 nucleotides: TGTGCCAGCAGCGTTCAGGCGGGAGGGGTGGGGAATGAGCAGTTCTTC. Protein product: CASSVQAGGVGNEQFF.

V usage is TRBV15 and J usage is TRBJ1-2, with a tentative D call TRBD1 (5 bases). The V end was cut by 0 bases, the J end by 7 bases, with 12 bases between. In germline, CDR1 is LNHNV, CDR2 YYDKDF (reference sequence). The CDR3 has 14 amino acids. Here the CDR3 reads CATSREGGTLGYTF. The CDR3 nucleotides read TGTGCCACCAGCAGAGAGGGGGGGACCCTTGGCTACACCTTC.

The chain uses TRBV29-1 and TRBJ1-4; D is unclear. Germline V CDR1 and CDR2: SQVTM, ANQGSEA. Trimming stripped 7 bases from V and 0 bases from J, with 9 bases between. The CDR3 is made up of 13 amino acids. In DNA form, the CDR3 reads TGCAGCGCCGGACTTGCAACTAATGAAAAACTGTTTTTT. It translates to CSAGLATNEKLFF.

Here the CDR3 DNA reads TGTGCCAGTAGCCCCGACAGGGAAGGGGCCCAGTACTTC. This gives the protein CASSPDREGAQYF. The rearrangement joins TRBV19 to TRBJ2-5; 7 bases fit TRBD1. This CDR3 is 13 amino acids long. CDR1 LNHDA and CDR2 SQIVND come from the germline V gene (reference sequence). With 6 bases clipped from V and 9 bases from J, the junction kept 10 bases outside the gene matches. Looking up the rest from reference TRBV19 and TRBJ2-5 gives the full variable domain: DGGITQSPKYLFRKEGQNVTLSCEQNLNHDAMYWYRQDPGQGLRLIYYSQIVNDFQKGDIAEGYSVSREKKESFPLTVTSAQKNPTAFYLCASSPDREGAQYFGPGTRLLVL.

The chain recombines TRBV3-1 with TRBJ2-1, with D possibly matching TRBD2 (5 bases). Trimming took 4 bases from V and 0 from J, leaving 10 bases between them. CDR3 length: 15 amino acids. CDR1 and CDR2 from the germline V gene are LGHDT and YNNKEL (reference sequence). CDR3 residues: CASSLAPLSYNEQFF. CDR3 in DNA: TGTGCCAGCAGCCTAGCGCCGCTCTCCTACAATGAGCAGTTCTTC.

The chain joins TRBV30 to TRBJ1-2, with D unresolved. This CDR3 comprises 11 residues. V lost 2 bases and J lost 4, with 5 bases in between. From germline, CDR1 is GTSNPN and CDR2 SVGIG (reference sequence). For the CDR3, the DNA is TGTGCCTGGAGTTCCCCCTATGGCTACACCTTC. Protein sequence: CAWSSPYGYTF.

The chain recombines TRBV30 with TRBJ1-1; D might be TRBD1 (5 bases). This CDR3 contains 15 residues. The germline CDR1 and CDR2 sequences are GTSNPN and SVGIG (reference sequence). The germline V and J ends were trimmed by 5 bases and 0 bases, with 16 bases remaining between them. The CDR3, as DNA: TGTGCCTGGGCGGGGGGGTCGACGATGAACACTGAAGCTTTCTTT. Amino acid sequence: CAWAGGSTMNTEAFF. The entire variable domain, with the rest obtained from reference TRBV30 and TRBJ1-1, is as follows: SQTIHQWPATLVQPVGSPLSLECTVEGTSNPNLYWYRQAAGRGLQLLFYSVGIGQISSEVPQNLSASRPQDRQFILSSKKLLLSDSGFYLCAWAGGSTMNTEAFFGQGTRLTVV.

The rearrangement joins TRBV5-4 to TRBJ2-2, with TRBD1 as a possible D gene (5 bases). This CDR3 is 14 amino acids long. From germline, CDR1 is SGHNT and CDR2 YYREEE (reference sequence). Trimming cost V 8 bases and J 2 bases, with 13 bases left between them. DNA for the CDR3: TGTGCCAGTAGAGGCCAGGGAAACACCGGGGAGCTGTTTTTT. Residues: CASRGQGNTGELFF.

The rearrangement joins TRBV20-1 to TRBJ2-7; maybe TRBD2 (6 bases). The CDR3 sequence is 14 residues long. The V gene's germline CDR1 is DFQATT and CDR2 SNEGSKA (reference sequence). The chain's CDR3 is CSPGDLANPLEQYV. CDR3 DNA sequence: TGCAGCCCTGGGGACCTAGCGAACCCCCTCGAGCAGTACGTC.

The chain carries TRBV7-7 and TRBJ2-1, with D unresolved. The CDR3 consists of 14 residues. The V gene lost 5 bases and the J gene lost 3 bases, with 11 bases spanning the gap. The germline CDR1 and CDR2 sequences are SSHAT and FNYEAQ (reference sequence). DNA of the CDR3: TGTGCCAGCAGCCCAAGTACAATCTACAATGAGCAGTTCTTC. Amino acid sequence: CASSPSTIYNEQFF.

The chain couples TRBV9 to TRBJ2-1, with D possibly TRBD1 on 6 matching bases. CDR1 SGDLS and CDR2 YYNGEE come from the germline V gene. The CDR3 covers 14 residues. V lost 1 base and J lost 9, with 14 bases in between. The chain's CDR3 is CASSVIGQPVEQFF. CDR3 bases: TGTGCCAGCAGCGTAATAGGACAGCCCGTTGAGCAGTTCTTC.

The DNA for the CDR3 is TGCAGTGCTAGAGTACTGGCACCAGGAGATACGCAGTATTTT. Translated: CSARVLAPGDTQYF. The rearrangement joins TRBV20-1 to TRBJ2-3; D unresolved. Trimming cost V 1 base and J 5 bases, with 13 bases left between them. The V gene's germline CDR1 is DFQATT and CDR2 SNEGSKA (reference sequence). The CDR3 is made up of 14 amino acids.